The source of this T cell receptor beta chain is a study of human T cells and chemical hapten exposure. Study information: Throughout the approximately 24-week study, diphenylcyclopropenone was applied weekly to the patients' scalps. The cohort included alopecia areata under or over 50% scalp, totalis and universalis.

Noted time point: patch test 3, about 24 weeks after DPC sensitization. Treatment meaning: therapeutic diphenylcyclopropenone sensitization with weekly scalp DPC. It was from unfractionated whole blood that total RNA was extracted. Many counts were recorded for this clonotype. The CDR3 length is 15 residues. The V gene's germline CDR1 is MNHEY and CDR2 SMNVEV (reference sequence). V lost 3 bases to trimming and J lost 0 bases; unmatched junction nucleotides: 2. The library labeled individual cDNA molecules by adding unique molecular identifiers to them. TCRdb reprocessed the RACE reads via MiXCR and lists one record per CDR3 protein. The sample consists of over 55,000 distinct CDR3 sequences, 11% of them appearing once.

V usage is TRBV27 and J usage is TRBJ2-7; 10 positions match TRBD2. The receptor was derived from a woman aged 45-65 years with alopecia areata. Some clones in this sample may be carry-over from other donors' samples. The sequencing here drew on whole blood, taken in connection with sensitization to the hapten diphenylcyclopropenone (DPC). The CDR3 protein is CASSLLAGASYEQYF. The CDR3, as DNA: TGTGCCAGCAGTTTGCTAGCGGGGGCCTCCTACGAGCAGTACTTC.